The 30 T cell receptor beta chains presented below share a single source sample, sequenced in a study of control samples from healthy donors and cancer patients. TCRdb's copy holds only in-frame clones and misses some; the assay was immunoSEQ multiplex PCR. The data show some 2,900 clones, just under 80% seen once. Sequenced input: formalin-fixed, paraffin-embedded tissue. These receptors were obtained from a male donor with melanoma.

This chain links TRBV5-1 with TRBJ2-3; D not resolved. The germline V gene encodes CDR1 SGHRS and CDR2 YFSETQ. This CDR3 is built from 13 residues. V lost 4 bases and J lost 3, with 9 bases in between. Here the CDR3 reads CASSLEATDTQYF. The CDR3, as DNA: TGCGCCAGCAGCCTTGAGGCTACAGATACGCAGTATTTT.

This clone was observed once. The chain uses TRBV7-3 and TRBJ2-6; TRBD2 agrees at 10 bases. The V gene's germline CDR1 is SGHTA and CDR2 FQGTGA. The CDR3 is 18 residues long. After removal of 4 bases from V and 0 bases from J, the junction contained 6 bases not matched to a gene. The CDR3 DNA follows: TGTGCCAGCAGCTCTCCGACTAGCGGGCTCTCTGGGGCCAACGTCCTGACTTTC. It is translated as CASSSPTSGLSGANVLTF. Drawing the rest from reference TRBV7-3 and TRBJ2-6, the complete variable domain is GAGVSQTPSNKVTEKGKYVELRCDPISGHTALYWYRQSLGQGPEFLIYFQGTGAADDSGLPNDRFFAVRPEGSVSTLKIQRTERGDSAVYLCASSSPTSGLSGANVLTFGAGSRLTVL.

This chain connects TRBV7-2 to TRBJ2-1; D possibly corresponds to TRBD2 (6 bases). This CDR3 is 15 amino acids long. Trimming stripped 8 bases from V and 5 bases from J, with 19 bases between. Germline V gene sequence: CDR1 SGHTA, CDR2 FQGNSA. In nucleotides, the CDR3 is TGTGCCAGCGGCCCACCGGGGACTCGCAACAATGAGCAGTTCTTC. It specifies CASGPPGTRNNEQFF.

V is TRBV5-5 and J is TRBJ2-2; D is undetermined. This CDR3 contains 15 residues. V lost 2 bases and J lost 6, with 14 bases in between. Germline CDR1 reads SGHKS; CDR2 reads YYEKEE (reference sequence). CDR3 bases: TGTGCCAGCAGCTTCCAATTTGAGTTTGCCGGGGAGCTGTTTTTT. Translation gives CASSFQFEFAGELFF.

This clone is large (0.1 to 1%) by share. The chain uses TRBV30 and TRBJ1-1; D ambiguous. With 2 bases removed from V and 1 base from J, the gap between germline ends came to 8 bases. The CDR3 runs to 13 residues. Germline CDR1 GTSNPN, CDR2 SVGIG (reference sequence). The chain's CDR3 is CAWSRGSNTEAFF. The CDR3 bases are TGTGCCTGGAGTCGGGGATCGAACACTGAAGCTTTCTTT.

This clone ranks as large (0.1 to 1%). The chain combines TRBV19 with TRBJ1-5, with D tentatively TRBD1 (5 bases). The CDR3 consists of 13 residues. V was clipped by 5 bases and J by 5 bases, with 10 bases between them. Germline CDR1 and CDR2: LNHDA and SQIVND (reference sequence). The CDR3 loop is CASSPGGYQPQHF. The CDR3 region has the DNA TGTGCCAGTAGTCCGGGGGGGTATCAGCCCCAGCATTTT.

V is TRBV7-3 and J is TRBJ2-1, with 7 bases aligning to TRBD2. Trimming took 2 bases from V and 2 from J; bases not matched to a gene: 12. The CDR3 length is 18 residues. CDR1 SGHTA and CDR2 FQGTGA come from the germline V gene. CDR3 protein: CASSLPKDSGTAYNEQFF. CDR3 in DNA: TGTGCCAGCAGCTTACCAAAAGACAGCGGGACTGCCTACAATGAGCAGTTCTTC.

V usage is TRBV5-1 and J usage is TRBJ1-4, with TRBD1 identical over 10 bases. CDR1 is SGHRS, CDR2 YFSETQ, per germline. The CDR3 is 18 amino acids. V lost 0 bases and J lost 6; bases outside the gene matches: 11. CDR3 DNA sequence: TGCGCCAGCAGCTTGGCCAACAACCCCGGGACAGGGGATGAAAAACTGTTTTTT. Its protein product is CASSLANNPGTGDEKLFF.

This chain links TRBV2 with TRBJ1-1; D is possibly TRBD1 (6 bases). This CDR3 contains 14 residues. Trimming took 4 bases from V and 1 from J, leaving 10 bases between them. The germline V gene has CDR1 SNHLY and CDR2 FYNNEI. The CDR3, as DNA: TGTGCCAGCAGTGTCATGGGGGCGAACACTGAAGCTTTCTTT. It specifies CASSVMGANTEAFF.

V is TRBV27 and J is TRBJ2-3, with 7 bases lining up with TRBD1. CDR1 and CDR2 (germline): MNHEY, SMNVEV (reference sequence). This CDR3 is 16 amino acids long. V lost 0 bases and J lost 2; bases outside the gene matches: 5. CDR3 in amino acids: CASSLSVRGFTDTQYF. The CDR3 bases are TGTGCCAGCAGTTTATCGGTCAGGGGGTTCACAGATACGCAGTATTTT.

The V gene is TRBV4-3, the J gene TRBJ1-1; D gene unclear. The CDR3 runs to 14 residues. Germline loops: CDR1 LGHNA, CDR2 YSLEER. V lost 4 bases and J 1 base, leaving 10 bases between the germline ends. CDR3 coding DNA: TGCGCCAGCAGCCCGGGCCTTAAGAACACTGAAGCTTTCTTT. Translated, it gives CASSPGLKNTEAFF.

The chain couples TRBV18 to TRBJ2-7; D is possibly TRBD1 (8 bases). In germline, CDR1 is KGHSH, CDR2 LQKENI. This CDR3 region has 13 residues. V was clipped by 6 bases and J by 8 bases, with 17 bases between them. Here the CDR3 reads CASSPTGGGKQYF. The CDR3 nucleotides are TGTGCCAGCTCTCCTACAGGGGGGGGTAAGCAGTACTTC.

The CDR3 DNA reads as TGTGCCAGCAGCTCGCCGGTGGGGGCAACAGATACGCAGTATTTT. Its protein product is CASSSPVGATDTQYF. The chain has TRBV7-9 and TRBJ2-3; tentative D call: TRBD1 (6 bases). V lost 4 bases, J lost 3 bases, and 14 bases lay in between. CDR1 is SEHNR, CDR2 FQNEAQ, per germline (reference sequence). This CDR3 is built from 15 residues.

The chain has TRBV9 and TRBJ1-2; 9 bases are a match to TRBD1. The junction had 15 bases not matched to a gene; V was cut back by 2 bases and J by 10 bases. In germline, CDR1 is SGDLS, CDR2 YYNGEE. This CDR3 region has 16 residues. CDR3 region: CASSVEMIRDRADYTF. The CDR3 bases are TGTGCCAGCAGCGTCGAGATGATCCGGGACAGGGCCGACTACACCTTC. Supplemented by reference TRBV9 and TRBJ1-2, the full variable domain reads DSGVTQTPKHLITATGQRVTLRCSPRSGDLSVYWYQQSLDQGLQFLIQYYNGEERAKGNILERFSAQQFPDLHSELNLSSLELGDSALYFCASSVEMIRDRADYTFGSGTRLTVV.

The chain has TRBV28 and TRBJ2-7, with D tentatively TRBD1 or TRBD2 (5 bases each). V was trimmed by 11 bases and J by 2 bases, leaving 16 bases between them. CDR3 length: 13 residues. The germline V gene encodes CDR1 MDHEN and CDR2 SYDVKM. The DNA for the CDR3 is TGTGCCGTCCGGGACCAACTAACCTACGAGCAGTACTTC. Its protein is CAVRDQLTYEQYF.

For this clone: An end of the junction does not agree with germline; a read error may underlie this. The rearrangement joins TRBV18 to TRBJ2-7, with 8 bases aligning to TRBD2. This CDR3 is 15 amino acids long. Germline loops: CDR1 KGHSH, CDR2 LQKENI. The CDR3 is CASSPPVSGRYEQYF. DNA of the CDR3: TGTGCTAGCTCACCACCGGTAAGCGGGAGATACGAGCAGTACTTC.

The genes are TRBV7-3 and TRBJ2-3, with D perhaps TRBD2 (6 bases). The V and J ends lost 1 base and 6 bases respectively, with 14 bases between them. Per the germline V gene, CDR1 is SGHTA and CDR2 is FQGTGA. The CDR3 loop spans 15 amino acids. As DNA, the CDR3 is TGTGCCAGCAGCTTAAACGGGCGGGGAGTGGATACGCAGTATTTT. Its protein product is CASSLNGRGVDTQYF.

This chain uses TRBV7-9 with TRBJ2-7, with 7 bases that match TRBD2. With V trimmed by 0 bases and J by 4 bases, 6 bases remained unmatched. Germline CDR1 SEHNR, CDR2 FQNEAQ (reference sequence). The CDR3 has 15 amino acids. CDR3 in DNA: TGTGCCAGCAGCTTAGCGGGGGGGTCTGCTTACGAGCAGTACTTC. It is translated as CASSLAGGSAYEQYF.

The chain is built from TRBV19 and TRBJ1-2; D is unclear. CDR1 and CDR2 (germline): LNHDA, SQIVND (reference sequence). V was shortened by 1 base and J by 5 bases, with 8 bases between the two germline ends. The CDR3 consists of 13 residues. The CDR3 is CASSIAPKYGYTF. CDR3 nucleotide sequence: TGTGCCAGTAGTATAGCCCCCAAGTATGGCTACACCTTC.

This clone was found once. The chain couples TRBV6-2 or TRBV6-3 to TRBJ2-1; 9 bases map to TRBD2. Germline CDR1 is MNHEY and CDR2 is SVGEGT. V shed 5 bases and J 4 bases; nucleotides not matched to a gene: 6. This CDR3 is built from 15 residues. CDR3 residues: CASSPRAGGYNEQFF. DNA for the CDR3: TGTGCCAGCAGTCCAAGGGCGGGAGGGTACAATGAGCAGTTCTTC.

This clone was recorded only once. The V and J genes are TRBV7-3 and TRBJ2-5, with D tentatively TRBD2 (6 bases). Germline V gene lookup returns CDR1 SGHTA and CDR2 FQGTGA. The V end lost 5 bases, the J end lost 5 bases, and 15 bases lay between the germline ends. The CDR3 spans 14 residues. The CDR3, as DNA: TGTGCCAGCAGCCGGGGGAGTTCCTCGGAGACCCAGTACTTC. Translating it yields CASSRGSSSETQYF.

This clone was counted only a few times. J is TRBJ1-5 and V is TRBV5-5; 9 nucleotides align to TRBD1. The CDR3 has 17 amino acids. The junction had 5 bases not matched to a gene; V was cut back by 0 bases and J by 1 base. Germline-derived CDR1 and CDR2 are SGHKS and YYEKEE (reference sequence). The CDR3 nucleotides are TGTGCCAGCAGCTTGGTGGGACAGGGATACAGCAATCAGCCCCAGCATTTT. It encodes CASSLVGQGYSNQPQHF. The full variable domain, rest sourced from reference TRBV5-5 and TRBJ1-5, is DAGVTQSPTHLIKTRGQQVTLRCSPISGHKSVSWYQQVLGQGPQFIFQYYEKEERGRGNFPDRFSARQFPNYSSELNVNALLLGDSALYLCASSLVGQGYSNQPQHFGDGTRLSIL.

This chain links TRBV4-1 with TRBJ2-5; tentative D call: TRBD2 (5 bases). This CDR3 contains 18 residues. V lost 0 bases and J 2 bases, leaving 19 bases between the germline ends. Per germline, CDR1 MGHRA and CDR2 YSYEKL. CDR3 in amino acids: CASSQELFSTRGQETQYF. The DNA for the CDR3 is TGCGCCAGCAGCCAAGAGCTCTTTAGCACACGGGGACAAGAGACCCAGTACTTC.

The gene calls are TRBV19 and TRBJ1-5; a possible D gene is TRBD1 (6 bases). CDR3 size: 19 residues. Between the trimmed V and J ends, which lost 6 bases and 0 bases, there was a span of 24 bases. CDR1 and CDR2 from the germline V gene are LNHDA and SQIVND (reference sequence). The CDR3 nucleotides are TGTGCCAGTAGCAGCAAGTACCTAAGGACAGTGTATAGCAATCAGCCCCAGCATTTT. Translating gives CASSSKYLRTVYSNQPQHF.

Only one count was recorded for this clone. The chain recombines TRBV11-2 with TRBJ1-3; a weak D match, TRBD1 (5 bases). Germline-derived CDR1 and CDR2 are SGHAT and FQNNGV. The CDR3 length is 16 residues. The V end was cut by 7 bases, the J end by 0 bases, with 16 bases between. CDR3 region: CASTVQGSYSGNTIYF. CDR3 bases: TGTGCCAGCACCGTCCAGGGCTCTTACTCTGGAAACACCATATATTTT.

The gene calls are TRBV4-1 and TRBJ2-7, with TRBD1 identical over 9 bases. Germline values: CDR1 MGHRA, CDR2 YSYEKL. The CDR3 is made up of 17 amino acids. The ends lost 0 bases at V and 3 bases at J; junction bases unmatched: 9. The CDR3 loop reads CASSQDPSGTGIYEQYF. CDR3 sequence (DNA): TGCGCCAGCAGCCAAGACCCGTCCGGGACAGGGATCTACGAGCAGTACTTC.

The chain has TRBV7-9 and TRBJ2-7; 9 bases match TRBD1. This CDR3 is 13 amino acids long. Germline V gene data show CDR1 as SEHNR and CDR2 as FQNEAQ (reference sequence). The ends lost 3 bases at V and 3 bases at J; junction bases unmatched: 0. CDR3 sequence: CASSLTGGYEQYF. The CDR3 nucleotides read TGTGCCAGCAGCTTGACAGGGGGCTACGAGCAGTACTTC.

This rearrangement joins TRBV27 to TRBJ2-7, with D unclear. This CDR3 contains 14 residues. CDR1 and CDR2 (germline): MNHEY, SMNVEV (reference sequence). Between the trimmed V and J ends, which lost 9 bases and 0 bases, there was a span of 15 bases. CDR3 protein: CARHGPDPSYEQYF. The CDR3 DNA is TGTGCCAGACATGGGCCCGACCCCTCCTACGAGCAGTACTTC.

This chain uses TRBV30 with TRBJ2-7; D possibly corresponds to TRBD1 (5 bases). The CDR3 consists of 15 residues. The V end was cut by 3 bases, the J end by 2 bases, with 17 bases between. Germline V lookup: CDR1 GTSNPN, CDR2 SVGIG (reference sequence). CDR3 in DNA: TGTGCCTGGAGGGAGATGACAGATTATCCCTACGAGCAGTACTTC. Its protein product is CAWREMTDYPYEQYF.

The CDR3 region has the DNA TGTGCCAGCAGTTTACTCAGGTACAATGAGCAGTTCTTC. Translating gives CASSLLRYNEQFF. The chain links TRBV28 to TRBJ2-1, with D hard to call. From germline, CDR1 is MDHEN and CDR2 SYDVKM. Trimming cost V 2 bases and J 4 bases, with 6 bases left between them. The CDR3 has 13 amino acids.